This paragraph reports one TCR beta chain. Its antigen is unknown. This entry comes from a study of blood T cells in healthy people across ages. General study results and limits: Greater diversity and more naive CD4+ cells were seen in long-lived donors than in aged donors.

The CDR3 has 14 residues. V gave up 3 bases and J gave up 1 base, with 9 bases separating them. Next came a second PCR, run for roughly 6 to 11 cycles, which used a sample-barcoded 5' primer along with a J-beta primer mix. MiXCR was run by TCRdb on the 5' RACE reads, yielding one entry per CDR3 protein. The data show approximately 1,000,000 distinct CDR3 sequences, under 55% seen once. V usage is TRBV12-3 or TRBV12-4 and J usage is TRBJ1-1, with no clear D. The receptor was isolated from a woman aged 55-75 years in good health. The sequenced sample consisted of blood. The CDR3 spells CASSLGRRNTEAFF. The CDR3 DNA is TGTGCCAGCAGTTTGGGAAGGAGGAACACTGAAGCTTTCTTT.